The clone carrying this TCR beta chain was seen just once. The data were produced by immunoSEQ multiplex PCR, yet TCRdb's version contains in-frame clones alone and is incomplete. Here the sample spans about 100,000 clones, roughly 90% being singletons. This specimen comes from a study of blood T cell repertoires in COVID-19. This CDR3 has 19 amino acids. Germline values: CDR1 SGHTS, CDR2 YDEGEE. After removal of 0 bases from V and 0 bases from J, the junction contained 8 bases not matched to a gene. This rearrangement joins TRBV5-8 to TRBJ2-6, with 8 bases fitting TRBD1. The sample comprised peripheral blood. The receptor comes from a man older than 75 with acute or convalescent COVID-19. CDR3 DNA sequence: TGTGCCAGCAGCTTGGAGGGGACAGGAAGCAGCTCTGGGGCCAACGTCCTGACTTTC. Protein product: CASSLEGTGSSSGANVLTF.